The 23 T cell receptor beta chains in this list originate from one sample, sequenced in a study of blood T cells in healthy people across ages. A second roughly 7 to 11 cycle PCR used barcoded and J-beta primers. One entry per CDR3 protein, called by TCRdb with MiXCR from the 5' RACE reads. The table has about 1.8 million distinct CDR3 sequences, around 50% seen once. Sequencing was performed on blood. The receptors shown here come from a woman aged 40 to 55 in good health.

This clonotype was seen a handful of times. This chain links TRBV28 with TRBJ2-3; 8 bases agree with TRBD2. The J segment lost 2 bases and the V segment lost 6 bases, leaving 7 bases of the junction unmatched. Germline lookup yields CDR1 MDHEN and CDR2 SYDVKM. The CDR3 is 15 amino acids. In DNA, the CDR3 is TGTGCCAGCAGCTCCCCAGCGGGGGACACAGATACGCAGTATTTT. This codes for CASSSPAGDTDTQYF.

This clonotype occurred a few times. The chain uses TRBV9 and TRBJ2-5, with 7 nucleotides matching TRBD2. After removal of 0 bases from V and 2 bases from J, the junction contained 7 bases not matched to a gene. CDR1 is SGDLS, CDR2 YYNGEE, per germline. The CDR3 contains 16 residues. CDR3 region: CASSVGRRAGQETQYF. The DNA for the CDR3 is TGTGCCAGCAGCGTAGGCCGACGAGCGGGGCAAGAGACCCAGTACTTC.

This clonotype was seen only a few times. The rearrangement joins TRBV5-1 to TRBJ1-4; 9 nucleotides line up with TRBD1. The CDR3 runs to 16 residues. The germline CDR1 and CDR2 sequences are SGHRS and YFSETQ. The V and J ends lost 5 bases and 7 bases, in that order; junction bases with no gene match: 12. Here the CDR3 reads CASRPTGGAVGEKLFF. Here the CDR3 DNA reads TGCGCCAGCAGGCCTACAGGGGGCGCGGTTGGTGAAAAACTGTTTTTT.

This clonotype has a single count. V usage is TRBV2 and J usage is TRBJ2-3; tentative D call: TRBD2 (6 bases). Germline lookup yields CDR1 SNHLY and CDR2 FYNNEI. V dropped 5 bases and J dropped 6 bases, with 12 bases sitting between them. The CDR3 covers 13 residues. The CDR3, as DNA: TGTGCCAGCAGTCCACTAGCTCGCGATACGCAGTATTTT. This sequence encodes CASSPLARDTQYF.

This chain links TRBV3-1 with TRBJ2-3, with D possibly TRBD1 on 6 matching bases. Germline V gene sequence: CDR1 LGHDT, CDR2 YNNKEL (reference sequence). The CDR3 is made up of 15 amino acids. Trimming pared 4 bases from V and 1 base from J, leaving 12 bases between. The CDR3 spells CASSRPGHGTDTQYF. CDR3 nucleotides: TGTGCCAGCAGCCGGCCGGGACATGGCACAGATACGCAGTATTTT.

This clonotype came up a few times. The chain joins TRBV7-2 to TRBJ2-6, with TRBD1 matching 7 bases. Germline V gene data show CDR1 as SGHTA and CDR2 as FQGNSA. The CDR3 has 18 residues. The junction had 7 bases not matched to a gene; V was cut back by 2 bases and J by 0 bases. CDR3 protein: CASSLRTGFPSGANVLTF. Here the CDR3 DNA reads TGTGCCAGCAGCTTACGGACAGGTTTTCCCTCTGGGGCCAACGTCCTGACTTTC.

There are a few counts of this clonotype. The genes are TRBV27 and TRBJ2-5; TRBD1 matches 7 bases. The end of the DNA is better explained by TRBJ2-7, so the J call may be wrong. The CDR3 is made up of 14 amino acids. The germline V gene encodes CDR1 MNHEY and CDR2 SMNVEV (reference sequence). CDR3 sequence: CASSPLSTGTEQYF. Written as DNA, the CDR3 is TGTGCCAGCAGTCCACTCTCGACAGGGACCGAGCAGTACTTC.

This clonotype turned up a few times. The chain carries TRBV7-9 and TRBJ2-2; D is uncertain. The CDR3 totals 16 residues. Germline V lookup: CDR1 SEHNR, CDR2 FQNEAQ (reference sequence). Deletions cut 5 bases from V and 0 bases from J, with 13 bases between. CDR3 sequence: CASSGKWVANTGELFF. CDR3 nucleotide sequence: TGTGCCAGCAGCGGAAAGTGGGTCGCGAACACCGGGGAGCTGTTTTTT. Supplemented by reference TRBV7-9 and TRBJ2-2, the full variable domain reads DTGVSQNPRHKITKRGQNVTFRCDPISEHNRLYWYRQTLGQGPEFLTYFQNEAQLEKSRLLSDRFSAERPKGSFSTLEIQRTEQGDSAMYLCASSGKWVANTGELFFGEGSRLTVL.

The chain uses TRBV4-3 and TRBJ1-2, with 7 bases lining up with TRBD1. With V trimmed by 1 base and J by 4 bases, 9 bases remained unmatched. The CDR3 has 16 amino acids. Germline CDR1 LGHNA, CDR2 YSLEER. The CDR3, as DNA: TGCGCCAGCAGCCAAGGACAGACAGGGAACCTCTATGGCTACACCTTC. Amino acid sequence: CASSQGQTGNLYGYTF.

The sample holds one count of this clonotype. V and J are TRBV20-1 and TRBJ2-1; 8 bases agree with TRBD2. Germline V gene lookup returns CDR1 DFQATT and CDR2 SNEGSKA (reference sequence). Trimming cost V 5 bases and J 2 bases; bases outside gene matches: 11. The CDR3 contains 16 residues. The CDR3 DNA reads TGCAGTGCTGAGGGAAAGGGCGGGGGGCCCTACAATGAGCAGTTCTTC. Its translation: CSAEGKGGGPYNEQFF.

This chain links TRBV4-2 with TRBJ2-7, with 8 bases matching TRBD1. The V and J ends lost 0 bases and 4 bases, in that order; junction bases with no gene match: 11. Germline lookup yields CDR1 LGHNA and CDR2 YNFKEQ. The CDR3 has 17 amino acids. As DNA, the CDR3 is TGTGCCAGCAGCCAAGATCGACCGGGACAGGTGGTTTACGAGCAGTACTTC. Its translation: CASSQDRPGQVVYEQYF.

The chain joins TRBV20-1 to TRBJ2-5; D not resolved. Germline CDR1 is DFQATT and CDR2 is SNEGSKA (reference sequence). V shed 0 bases and J shed 2 bases, with 10 bases lying between them. This CDR3 has 14 residues. The CDR3 DNA reads as TGCAGTGCTAGAGAGTGGTCAGTGCAAGAGACCCAGTACTTC. It codes for CSAREWSVQETQYF.

V gene TRBV13 combines with J gene TRBJ2-1; 14 nucleotides line up with TRBD2. This CDR3 is built from 15 residues. The germline V gene has CDR1 PRHDT and CDR2 FYEKMQ (reference sequence). J lost 12 bases, V lost 3 bases, and 7 bases had no gene match. The CDR3 sequence is CASSFSGTSGGGQFF. The CDR3 nucleotides are TGTGCCAGCAGCTTTTCAGGGACTAGCGGGGGTGGGCAGTTCTTC. The complete variable domain, with remaining parts taken from reference TRBV13 and TRBJ2-1, reads AAGVIQSPRHLIKEKRETATLKCYPIPRHDTVYWYQQGPGQDPQFLISFYEKMQSDKGSIPDRFSAQQFSDYHSELNMSSLELGDSALYFCASSFSGTSGGGQFFGPGTRLTVL.

The chain couples TRBV18 to TRBJ1-4; TRBD1 matches 9 bases. V gave up 3 bases and J gave up 7 bases; unmatched junction bases: 6. Germline assignment: CDR1 KGHSH and CDR2 LQKENI. CDR3 length: 15 amino acids. The chain's CDR3 is CASSPIQGASEKLFF. Written as DNA, the CDR3 is TGTGCCAGCTCACCTATACAGGGGGCGAGTGAAAAACTGTTTTTT.

The chain joins TRBV5-6 to TRBJ1-2; 8 nucleotides align to TRBD1. Germline V gene data show CDR1 as SGHDT and CDR2 as YYEEEE. The CDR3 extends over 13 amino acids. Unmatched junction bases numbered 5, after V lost 2 bases and J lost 8 bases. CDR3 sequence: CASSFPGGRGYTF. The CDR3 DNA reads TGTGCCAGCAGCTTTCCAGGGGGCCGGGGCTACACCTTC.

J is TRBJ2-5 and V is TRBV28; TRBD2 matches 9 bases. The CDR3 is made up of 16 amino acids. Losses at the gene ends were 6 bases for V and 3 bases for J; bases not matched to a gene: 11. The germline gives CDR1 MDHEN, CDR2 SYDVKM. Here the CDR3 reads CASSPTLSSGEETQYF. For the CDR3, the DNA is TGTGCCAGCAGCCCTACCCTGTCTAGCGGGGAAGAGACCCAGTACTTC.

This clonotype was found once. The V gene is TRBV20-1, the J gene TRBJ2-4, with unresolved D. V lost 4 bases, J lost 4 bases, and 14 bases lay in between. The CDR3 is 14 amino acids. Looked up from germline, CDR1 is DFQATT and CDR2 is SNEGSKA (reference sequence). The CDR3 DNA is TGCAGTGCTATTCCGTCAGGTCAGAAAAACATTCAGTACTTC. Amino acids: CSAIPSGQKNIQYF.

The chain uses TRBV7-2 and TRBJ1-6, with TRBD1 identical over 8 bases. Germline-derived CDR1 and CDR2 are SGHTA and FQGNSA. V lost 5 bases and J lost 5; bases outside the gene matches: 11. This CDR3 contains 17 residues. In DNA, the CDR3 is TGTGCCAGCAGCCCCATCAGGGGGCGCCTGGATAATTCACCCCTCCACTTT. Translating gives CASSPIRGRLDNSPLHF.

This clonotype has more than one count but fewer than ten. This rearrangement joins TRBV20-1 to TRBJ2-4; no clear D. From germline, CDR1 is DFQATT and CDR2 SNEGSKA (reference sequence). The CDR3 runs to 14 residues. Trimming took off 3 bases at V and 0 bases at J, with 9 bases between the two ends. The CDR3, as DNA: TGCAGTGCTAGGGGCAGTAGAGCCAAAAACATTCAGTACTTC. Translating gives CSARGSRAKNIQYF.

This clonotype was observed a single time. V and J are TRBV27 and TRBJ2-1; D remains ambiguous. The CDR3 is 13 amino acids. Germline V gene data show CDR1 as MNHEY and CDR2 as SMNVEV (reference sequence). V gave up 11 bases and J gave up 0 bases, with 11 bases separating them. In DNA form, the CDR3 reads TGTGCCGCCCCGGTACGCTCCTACAATGAGCAGTTCTTC. Protein sequence: CAAPVRSYNEQFF.

In this sample, this clonotype turned up a few times. This rearrangement joins TRBV27 to TRBJ2-1; TRBD2 matches 8 bases. The V and J ends lost 5 bases and 9 bases, in that order; junction bases with no gene match: 6. Per germline, CDR1 MNHEY and CDR2 SMNVEV (reference sequence). The CDR3 length is 13 residues. This CDR3 reads CASSLRLAREQFF. The CDR3 DNA is TGTGCCAGCAGTCTCAGACTAGCGCGTGAGCAGTTCTTC.

This clonotype was counted between two and nine times. CDR3: CASSQETGQPQHF. CDR3 coding DNA: TGTGCCAGCTCCCAGGAAACGGGGCAGCCCCAGCATTTT. V and J are TRBV18 and TRBJ1-5; D ambiguous. V lost 6 bases and J 7 bases, leaving 13 bases between the germline ends. The CDR3 loop spans 13 amino acids. Germline CDR1 is KGHSH and CDR2 is LQKENI. Filled out from reference TRBV18 and TRBJ1-5, the complete variable domain reads NAGVMQNPRHLVRRRGQEARLRCSPMKGHSHVYWYRQLPEEGLKFMVYLQKENIIDESGMPKERFSAEFPKEGPSILRIQQVVRGDSAAYFCASSQETGQPQHFGDGTRLSIL.

The chain recombines TRBV7-9 with TRBJ2-1; a weak D match, TRBD1 (7 bases). From germline, CDR1 is SEHNR and CDR2 FQNEAQ (reference sequence). This CDR3 comprises 17 residues. Trimming pared 0 bases from V and 8 bases from J, leaving 20 bases between. Written as DNA, the CDR3 is TGTGCCAGCAGCTTAGCTGCTCGGAGGGGGCCCCGGGATGAGCAGTTCTTC. It specifies CASSLAARRGPRDEQFF. Combining the CDR3 with reference TRBV7-9 and TRBJ2-1 gives the whole variable domain DTGVSQNPRHKITKRGQNVTFRCDPISEHNRLYWYRQTLGQGPEFLTYFQNEAQLEKSRLLSDRFSAERPKGSFSTLEIQRTEQGDSAMYLCASSLAARRGPRDEQFFGPGTRLTVL.